This TCR beta chain stems from a study of T-cell reconstitution after alpha-beta-depleted transplantation in children. General study findings and limits: Reportedly, only several hundred clones from non-depleted graft cells drove alpha-beta T-cell counts at about two months. At one year after transplant, newly produced T cells mostly accounted for T-cell counts and diversity. Surviving recipient cells, namely T cells and thymic progenitors, were the source of high day-60 TCRbeta diversity in some patients.

Of note for this clonotype: Its cognate antigen is unknown.

V was pared by 1 base and J by 2 bases, with 5 bases of the junction left unmatched. CDR3 size: 16 residues. Germline loops: CDR1 SGHNT, CDR2 YENEEA. A library of TCRbeta sequences, prepared with unique molecular identifiers, was generated. MiXCR was run by TCRdb on the PCR reads, yielding one entry per CDR3 protein. The sample records roughly 400,000 distinct CDR3 sequences, over 40% being singletons. This specimen consisted of PBMCs, obtained before TCRalphabeta/CD19-depleted stem cell transplant. This chain joins TRBV11-3 and TRBJ2-1, with 7 positions matching TRBD2. This sequence originates from a girl aged 2-9 years with aplastic anemia, due to receive a stem cell transplant. CDR3 region: CASSLGREYPYNEQFF. CDR3 in DNA: TGTGCCAGCAGCTTAGGGCGGGAGTACCCCTACAATGAGCAGTTCTTC.